These 18 T cell receptor beta chains were sequenced from one sample in a study of T cell responses to AZD1222 COVID-19 vaccine. Assay: immunoSEQ multiplex PCR; the TCRdb copy retains only in-frame clones and omits some. The sample holds around 110,000 clones, around 90% seen once. Sequencing used peripheral blood, obtained 28 days after the second AZD1222 dose. The receptors were gathered from an adult who received the AZD1222 COVID-19 vaccine.

The CDR3 protein is CASSRPQAYGYTF. The CDR3 DNA sequence: TGTGCCAGCAGTAGGCCGCAGGCCTATGGCTACACCTTC. This chain uses TRBV6-5 with TRBJ1-2, with D uncertain. There are 13 residues in the CDR3. The V end was cut by 5 bases, the J end by 4 bases, with 11 bases between. Germline V gene data show CDR1 as MNHEY and CDR2 as SVGAGI.

The chain has TRBV5-6 and TRBJ1-2, with TRBD1 as a possible D gene (5 bases). The CDR3 runs to 15 residues. V lost 4 bases, J lost 0 bases, and 13 bases lay in between. CDR1 is SGHDT and CDR2 is YYEEEE in the germline V gene. CDR3 DNA sequence: TGTGCCAGCAGCCCGATCCTGGGGGCTAACTATGGCTACACCTTC. Translation: CASSPILGANYGYTF.

The CDR3 here is CASSLLGQGGTAFF. CDR3 nucleotides: TGTGCCAGCAGCTTACTTGGACAGGGCGGAACAGCTTTCTTT. V usage is TRBV11-2 and J usage is TRBJ1-1; 8 bases align to TRBD1. Germline assignment: CDR1 SGHAT and CDR2 FQNNGV. The CDR3 is made up of 14 amino acids. With 2 bases clipped from V and 10 bases from J, the junction kept 9 bases outside the gene matches. The full variable domain, completed using reference TRBV11-2 and TRBJ1-1, is EAGVAQSPRYKIIEKRQSVAFWCNPISGHATLYWYQQILGQGPKLLIQFQNNGVVDDSQLPKDRFSAERLKGVDSTLKIQPAKLEDSAVYLCASSLLGQGGTAFFGQGTRLTVV.

The chain recombines TRBV2 with TRBJ2-2, with D possibly matching TRBD2 (6 bases). The germline gives CDR1 SNHLY, CDR2 FYNNEI. V shed 7 bases and J shed 0 bases, with 12 bases lying between them. CDR3 size: 15 residues. DNA of the CDR3: TGTGCCAGCACCGAAGGGAGGCCGAACACCGGGGAGCTGTTTTTT. Translating gives CASTEGRPNTGELFF.

CDR3 in DNA: TGTGCCAGCAGGTTACAGGGGGCAAGCAATCAGCCCCAGCATTTT. As protein: CASRLQGASNQPQHF. This chain connects TRBV6-6 to TRBJ1-5; 9 nucleotides line up with TRBD1. CDR3 length: 15 residues. Losses at the gene ends were 6 bases for V and 1 base for J; bases not matched to a gene: 4. Germline V gene data show CDR1 as MNHNY and CDR2 as SVGAGI (reference sequence).

This rearrangement joins TRBV12-5 to TRBJ2-1; 8 nucleotides match TRBD1. With 0 bases clipped from V and 8 bases from J, the junction kept 12 bases outside the gene matches. The germline gives CDR1 LGHNT, CDR2 FRNRAP. CDR3 length: 17 residues. DNA of the CDR3: TGTGCTAGTGGTTTGGTACGGGGGACAGGATTCTCCGATGAGCAGTTCTTC. It is translated as CASGLVRGTGFSDEQFF.

The rearrangement uses TRBV13 and TRBJ1-3; 9 bases agree with TRBD1. In germline, CDR1 is PRHDT, CDR2 FYEKMQ (reference sequence). With V trimmed by 0 bases and J by 4 bases, 4 bases remained unmatched. CDR3 length: 16 amino acids. The CDR3 DNA reads TGTGCCAGCAGCTTAGGCCCAGGGACAGGGGGAAACACCATATATTTT. Protein product: CASSLGPGTGGNTIYF.

V is TRBV18 and J is TRBJ1-3, with TRBD1 identical over 7 bases. Trimming at V came to 3 bases and at J to 0 bases, leaving 8 bases not matched to a gene. The CDR3 covers 17 residues. Germline V lookup: CDR1 KGHSH, CDR2 LQKENI. The CDR3 spells CASSPADRSYSGNTIYF. CDR3 coding DNA: TGTGCCAGCTCACCGGCGGACAGGTCTTACTCTGGAAACACCATATATTTT.

The rearrangement links TRBV5-4 to TRBJ1-2; D gene ambiguous. This CDR3 has 12 amino acids. Germline V gene sequence: CDR1 SGHNT, CDR2 YYREEE (reference sequence). V dropped 10 bases and J dropped 8 bases, with 18 bases sitting between them. This CDR3 is CAGYLGSGGYTF. As DNA, the CDR3 is TGTGCCGGCTACTTGGGGTCCGGAGGCTACACCTTC.

This chain's CDR3 is CASSQGRQGASNQPQHF. CDR3 DNA: TGTGCCAGCAGCCAAGGTAGACAGGGGGCGAGCAATCAGCCCCAGCATTTT. V is TRBV3-1 (or the pseudogene TRBV3-2) and J is TRBJ1-5; 10 bases are shared with TRBD1. V shed 1 base and J 1 base; nucleotides not matched to a gene: 4. Germline CDR1 reads LGHDT; CDR2 reads YNNKEL (reference sequence). The CDR3 covers 17 residues.

The gene calls are TRBV5-1 and TRBJ2-3, with D uncertain. This CDR3 spans 13 amino acids. Germline values: CDR1 SGHRS, CDR2 YFSETQ. V shed 0 bases and J shed 4 bases, with 6 bases lying between them. The CDR3 nucleotides are TGCGCCAGCAGCTTGGCAATGGCAGATACGCAGTATTTT. It encodes CASSLAMADTQYF.

V gene TRBV6-5 combines with J gene TRBJ1-1; D might be TRBD1 (5 bases). The V end was cut by 2 bases, the J end by 5 bases, with 18 bases between. The CDR3 length is 16 residues. Germline V gene data show CDR1 as MNHEY and CDR2 as SVGAGI. CDR3 amino acids: CASSYGLYQGLTEAFF. CDR3 nucleotides: TGTGCCAGCAGTTACGGACTTTATCAGGGATTAACTGAAGCTTTCTTT.

This clone was seen just once. The chain is built from TRBV6-5 and TRBJ1-1; D gene unclear. This CDR3 is built from 13 residues. CDR1 is MNHEY and CDR2 is SVGAGI in the germline V gene. Trimming stripped 3 bases from V and 8 bases from J, with 13 bases between. CDR3 in amino acids: CASSYSWGMEAFF. In DNA form, the CDR3 reads TGTGCCAGCAGTTATAGTTGGGGTATGGAAGCTTTCTTT.

This clone appeared a few times. The V gene is TRBV7-7, the J gene TRBJ2-7, with D possibly TRBD1 on 6 matching bases. The CDR3 sequence is 17 residues long. Germline loops: CDR1 SSHAT, CDR2 FNYEAQ (reference sequence). V lost 5 bases and J lost 6, with 26 bases in between. In DNA form, the CDR3 reads TGTGCCAGCAGCCGTCAATCCCGGGACACCCGAATTACCGAGCAGTACTTC. Translating it yields CASSRQSRDTRITEQYF.

This chain uses TRBV14 with TRBJ1-4, with D maybe TRBD1 (5 bases). This CDR3 spans 14 amino acids. Per germline, CDR1 SGHDN and CDR2 FVKESK. V lost 3 bases, J lost 3 bases, and 8 bases lay in between. CDR3 sequence reads: CASSHPGPNEKLFF. The CDR3 nucleotides are TGTGCCAGCAGCCACCCGGGACCTAATGAAAAACTGTTTTTT. The full variable domain, in which reference TRBV14 and TRBJ1-4 provide the parts outside the CDR3, is EAGVTQFPSHSVIEKGQTVTLRCDPISGHDNLYWYRRVMGKEIKFLLHFVKESKQDESGMPNNRFLAERTGGTYSTLKVQPAELEDSGVYFCASSHPGPNEKLFFGSGTQLSVL.

The V and J genes are TRBV11-2 and TRBJ2-7, with 12 bases that match TRBD1. Germline values: CDR1 SGHAT, CDR2 FQNNGV. Losses at the gene ends were 4 bases for V and 7 bases for J; bases not matched to a gene: 14. The CDR3 runs to 17 residues. The CDR3 loop reads CASSSGTGGFLRGEQYF. The CDR3 DNA follows: TGTGCCAGCAGCTCCGGGACAGGGGGCTTCTTGAGAGGGGAGCAGTACTTC.

The J gene is TRBJ2-3, the V gene TRBV7-6; 8 nucleotides align to TRBD1. CDR3 size: 17 residues. Per germline, CDR1 SGHVS and CDR2 FNYEAQ. Trimming cost V 5 bases and J 4 bases; bases outside gene matches: 14. CDR3 residues: CASSRTIQGANADTQYF. The CDR3 DNA sequence: TGTGCCAGCAGCCGGACGATTCAGGGGGCAAATGCAGATACGCAGTATTTT.

The chain employs TRBV7-2 and TRBJ2-1; 7 bases are shared with TRBD1. This CDR3 spans 14 amino acids. Germline V gene sequence: CDR1 SGHTA, CDR2 FQGNSA. With V trimmed by 5 bases and J by 5 bases, 6 bases remained unmatched. This CDR3 reads CASSTRDRNNEQFF. CDR3 coding DNA: TGTGCCAGCAGCACCCGGGACAGAAACAATGAGCAGTTCTTC.